This TCR beta chain was identified in a study of CD8 T cells in ankylosing spondylitis. Whole-study results and caveats: Matched synovial fluid from ankylosing spondylitis patients was reported to be enriched for disease-linked clones. Ankylosing spondylitis blood appeared to carry a characteristic TCR beta motif of roughly eight highly homologous variants.

Unmatched junction bases numbered 8, after V lost 4 bases and J lost 9 bases. Germline loops: CDR1 DFQATT, CDR2 SNEGSKA (reference sequence). The CDR3 has 14 residues. This clonotype was counted only a few times. Antigen unknown. TCRdb reprocessed the 5' RACE reads with MiXCR, giving one entry per CDR3 protein. Here the sample spans about 440,000 distinct CDR3 sequences, roughly 18% being singletons. This chain joins TRBV20-1 and TRBJ2-2; 10 bases align to TRBD2. The receptor comes from a male donor with ankylosing spondylitis. Sequenced input: blood, either unsorted or a sorted T cell fraction (not recorded which). The CDR3 region is CSAKREGLGRELFF. As DNA, the CDR3 is TGCAGTGCTAAGCGGGAGGGCCTTGGGAGGGAGCTGTTTTTT.